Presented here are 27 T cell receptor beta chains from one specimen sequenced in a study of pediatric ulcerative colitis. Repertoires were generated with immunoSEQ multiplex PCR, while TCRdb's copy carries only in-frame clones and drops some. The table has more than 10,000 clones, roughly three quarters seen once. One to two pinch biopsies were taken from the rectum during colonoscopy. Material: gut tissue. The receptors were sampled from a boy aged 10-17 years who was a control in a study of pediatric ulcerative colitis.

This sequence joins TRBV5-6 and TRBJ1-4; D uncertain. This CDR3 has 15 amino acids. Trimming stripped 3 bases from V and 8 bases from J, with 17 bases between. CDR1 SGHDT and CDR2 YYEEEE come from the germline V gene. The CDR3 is CASSSGSVRHEKLFF. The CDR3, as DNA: TGTGCCAGCAGCTCCGGAAGTGTGAGGCACGAAAAACTGTTTTTT.

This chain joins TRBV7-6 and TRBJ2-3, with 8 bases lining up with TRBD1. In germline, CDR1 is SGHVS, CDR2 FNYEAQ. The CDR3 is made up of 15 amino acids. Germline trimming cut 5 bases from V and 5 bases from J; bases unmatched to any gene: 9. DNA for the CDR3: TGTGCCAGCAGCACCAGGGGGCCCCCTTTAGATACGCAGTATTTT. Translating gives CASSTRGPPLDTQYF.

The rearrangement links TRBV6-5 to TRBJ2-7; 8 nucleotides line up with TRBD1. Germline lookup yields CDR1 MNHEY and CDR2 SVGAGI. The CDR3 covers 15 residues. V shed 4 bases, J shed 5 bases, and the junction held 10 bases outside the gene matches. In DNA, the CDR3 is TGTGCCAGCAGTTCCTCAGGGGGCGGTTTCCACGAGCAGTACGTC. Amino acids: CASSSSGGGFHEQYV.

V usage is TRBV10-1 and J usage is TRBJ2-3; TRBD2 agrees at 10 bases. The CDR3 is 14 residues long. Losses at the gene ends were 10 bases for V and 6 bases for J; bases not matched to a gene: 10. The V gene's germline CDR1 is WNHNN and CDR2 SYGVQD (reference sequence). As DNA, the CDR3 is TGCGCCAACTCTCTAGCGGGAGAATGGGATACGCAGTATTTT. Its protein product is CANSLAGEWDTQYF.

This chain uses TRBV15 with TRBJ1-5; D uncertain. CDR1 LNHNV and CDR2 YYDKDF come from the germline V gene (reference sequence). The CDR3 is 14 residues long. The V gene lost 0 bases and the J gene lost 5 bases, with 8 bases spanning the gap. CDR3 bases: TGTGCCACCAGCAGAGACAGTCCCCATCAGCCCCAGCATTTT. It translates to CATSRDSPHQPQHF.

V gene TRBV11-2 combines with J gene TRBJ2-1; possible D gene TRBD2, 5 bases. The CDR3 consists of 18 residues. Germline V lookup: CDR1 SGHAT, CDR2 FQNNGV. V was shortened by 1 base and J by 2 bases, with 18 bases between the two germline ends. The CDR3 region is CASSLAALGRVAYNEQFF. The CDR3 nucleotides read TGTGCCAGCAGCTTAGCCGCTCTCGGGCGGGTTGCCTACAATGAGCAGTTCTTC.

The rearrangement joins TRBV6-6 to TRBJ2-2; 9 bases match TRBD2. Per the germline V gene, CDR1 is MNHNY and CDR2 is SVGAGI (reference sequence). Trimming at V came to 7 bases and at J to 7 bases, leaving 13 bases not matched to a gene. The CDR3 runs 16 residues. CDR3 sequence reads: CASTPDGVAGVGELFF. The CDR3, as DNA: TGTGCCAGCACCCCCGATGGGGTAGCGGGAGTCGGGGAGCTGTTTTTT.

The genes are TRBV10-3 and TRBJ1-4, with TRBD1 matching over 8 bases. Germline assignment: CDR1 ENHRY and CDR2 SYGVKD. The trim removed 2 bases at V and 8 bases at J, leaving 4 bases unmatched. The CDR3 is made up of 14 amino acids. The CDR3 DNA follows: TGTGCCATCAGTGAGGGACAGGGAAACGAAAAACTGTTTTTT. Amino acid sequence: CAISEGQGNEKLFF.

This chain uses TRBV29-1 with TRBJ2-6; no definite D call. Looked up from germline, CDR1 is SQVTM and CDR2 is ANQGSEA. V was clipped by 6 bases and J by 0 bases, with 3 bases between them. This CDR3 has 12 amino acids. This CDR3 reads CSVNSGANVLTF. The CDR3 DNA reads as TGCAGCGTAAACTCTGGGGCCAACGTCCTGACTTTC.

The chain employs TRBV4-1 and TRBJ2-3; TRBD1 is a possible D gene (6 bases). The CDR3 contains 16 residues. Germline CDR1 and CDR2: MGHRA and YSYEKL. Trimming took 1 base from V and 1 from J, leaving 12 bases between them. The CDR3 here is CASSQVTQGGTDTQYF. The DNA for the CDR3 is TGCGCCAGCAGCCAAGTAACACAGGGTGGCACAGATACGCAGTATTTT.

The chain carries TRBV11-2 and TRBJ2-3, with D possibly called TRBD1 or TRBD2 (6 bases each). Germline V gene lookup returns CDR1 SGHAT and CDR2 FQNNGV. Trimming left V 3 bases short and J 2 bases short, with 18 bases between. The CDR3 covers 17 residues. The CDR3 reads CASSLRTALAPTDTQYF. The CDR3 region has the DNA TGTGCCAGCAGCTTGAGGACAGCACTAGCCCCCACAGATACGCAGTATTTT.

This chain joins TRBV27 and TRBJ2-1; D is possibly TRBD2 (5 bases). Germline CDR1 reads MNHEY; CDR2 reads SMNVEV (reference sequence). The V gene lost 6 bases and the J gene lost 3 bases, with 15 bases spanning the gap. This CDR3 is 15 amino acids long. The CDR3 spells CASRPLGSLYNEQFF. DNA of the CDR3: TGTGCCAGCAGACCCCTAGGGAGCCTCTACAATGAGCAGTTCTTC.

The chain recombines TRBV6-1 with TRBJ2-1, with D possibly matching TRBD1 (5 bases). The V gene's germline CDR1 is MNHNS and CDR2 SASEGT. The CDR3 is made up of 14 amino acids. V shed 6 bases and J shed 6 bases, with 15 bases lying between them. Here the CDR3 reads CASSLGVAINEQFF. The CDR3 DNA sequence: TGTGCCAGCAGCCTAGGGGTGGCGATCAATGAGCAGTTCTTC.

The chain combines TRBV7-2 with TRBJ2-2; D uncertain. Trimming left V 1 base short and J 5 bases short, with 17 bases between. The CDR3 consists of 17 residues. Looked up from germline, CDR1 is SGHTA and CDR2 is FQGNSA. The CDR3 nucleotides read TGTGCCAGCAGCTTAGTTCGGCCCCGGGTAGGAACCGGGGAGCTGTTTTTT. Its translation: CASSLVRPRVGTGELFF.

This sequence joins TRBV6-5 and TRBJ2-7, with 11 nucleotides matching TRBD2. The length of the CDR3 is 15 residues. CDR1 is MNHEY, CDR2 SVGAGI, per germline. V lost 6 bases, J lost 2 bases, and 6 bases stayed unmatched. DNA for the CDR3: TGTGCCAGCAGCTCCTTACTAGCGGGAGCCTACGAGCAGTACTTC. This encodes CASSSLLAGAYEQYF.

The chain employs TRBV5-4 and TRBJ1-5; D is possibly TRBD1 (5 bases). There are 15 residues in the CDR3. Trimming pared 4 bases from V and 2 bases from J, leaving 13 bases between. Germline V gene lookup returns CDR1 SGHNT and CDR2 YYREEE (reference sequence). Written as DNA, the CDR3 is TGTGCCAGCAGCCAAGGGGTACGGGGCAATCAGCCCCAGCATTTT. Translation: CASSQGVRGNQPQHF.

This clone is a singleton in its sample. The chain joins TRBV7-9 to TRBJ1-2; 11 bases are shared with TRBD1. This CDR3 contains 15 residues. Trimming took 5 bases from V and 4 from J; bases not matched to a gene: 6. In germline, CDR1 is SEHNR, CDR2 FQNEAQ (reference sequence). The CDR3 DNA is TGTGCCAGCAGCACGCGGACAGGGGGCTCCTATGGCTACACCTTC. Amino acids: CASSTRTGGSYGYTF.

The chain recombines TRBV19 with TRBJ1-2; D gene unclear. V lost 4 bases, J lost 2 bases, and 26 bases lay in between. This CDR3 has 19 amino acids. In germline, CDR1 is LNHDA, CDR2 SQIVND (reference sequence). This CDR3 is CASSSGNSALAGINYGYTF. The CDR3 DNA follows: TGTGCCAGTAGTAGTGGTAACAGTGCCTTAGCCGGGATCAACTATGGCTACACCTTC. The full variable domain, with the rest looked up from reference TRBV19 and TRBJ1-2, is DGGITQSPKYLFRKEGQNVTLSCEQNLNHDAMYWYRQDPGQGLRLIYYSQIVNDFQKGDIAEGYSVSREKKESFPLTVTSAQKNPTAFYLCASSSGNSALAGINYGYTFGSGTRLTVV.

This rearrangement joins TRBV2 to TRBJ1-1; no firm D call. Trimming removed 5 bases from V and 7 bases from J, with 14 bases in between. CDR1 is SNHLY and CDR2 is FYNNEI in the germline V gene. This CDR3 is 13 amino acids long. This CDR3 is CASSMSAGGEAFF. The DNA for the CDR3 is TGTGCCAGCAGTATGTCTGCAGGCGGTGAAGCTTTCTTT.

CDR3 in DNA: TGCGCCAGCAGCTTGGAGGGACAGGGGGCCCCCGGGGAGCTGTTTTTT. Protein: CASSLEGQGAPGELFF. This chain links TRBV5-1 with TRBJ2-2, with TRBD1 identical over 12 bases. CDR3 length equals 16 residues. Germline CDR1 SGHRS, CDR2 YFSETQ. V shed 0 bases, J shed 6 bases, and the junction held 3 bases outside the gene matches.

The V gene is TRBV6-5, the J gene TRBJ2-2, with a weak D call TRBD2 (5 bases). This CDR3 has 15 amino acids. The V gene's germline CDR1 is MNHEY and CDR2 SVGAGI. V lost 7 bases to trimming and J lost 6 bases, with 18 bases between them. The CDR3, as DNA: TGTGCCAGCAAACTCGGACTTGTAGGTCCCGGGGAGCTGTTTTTT. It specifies CASKLGLVGPGELFF.

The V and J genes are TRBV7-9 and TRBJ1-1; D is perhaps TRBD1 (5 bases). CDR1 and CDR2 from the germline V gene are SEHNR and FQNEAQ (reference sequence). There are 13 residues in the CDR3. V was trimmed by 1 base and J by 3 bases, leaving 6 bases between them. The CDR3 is CASSLGQYTEAFF. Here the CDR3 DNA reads TGTGCCAGCAGCTTAGGACAGTACACTGAAGCTTTCTTT. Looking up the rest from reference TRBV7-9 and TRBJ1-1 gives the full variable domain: DTGVSQNPRHKITKRGQNVTFRCDPISEHNRLYWYRQTLGQGPEFLTYFQNEAQLEKSRLLSDRFSAERPKGSFSTLEIQRTEQGDSAMYLCASSLGQYTEAFFGQGTRLTVV.

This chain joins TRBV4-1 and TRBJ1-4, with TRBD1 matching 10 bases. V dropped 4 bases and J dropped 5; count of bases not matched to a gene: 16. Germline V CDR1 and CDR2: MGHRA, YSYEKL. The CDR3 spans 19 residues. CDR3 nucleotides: TGCGCCAGCAGCCCACAGGCGGGACAGGGGACACCCCACAATGAAAAACTGTTTTTT. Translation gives CASSPQAGQGTPHNEKLFF.

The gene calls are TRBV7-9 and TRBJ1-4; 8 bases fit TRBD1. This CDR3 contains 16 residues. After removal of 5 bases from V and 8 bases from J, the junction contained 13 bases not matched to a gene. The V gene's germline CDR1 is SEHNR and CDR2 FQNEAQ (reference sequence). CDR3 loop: CASSPGDRGIWEKLFF. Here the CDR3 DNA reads TGTGCCAGCAGCCCAGGAGACAGGGGAATCTGGGAAAAACTGTTTTTT.

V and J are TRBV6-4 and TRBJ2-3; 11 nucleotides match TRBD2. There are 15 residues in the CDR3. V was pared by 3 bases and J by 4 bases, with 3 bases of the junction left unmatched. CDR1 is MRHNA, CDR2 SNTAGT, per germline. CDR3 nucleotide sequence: TGTGCCAGCAGTGAAATAGCGGGAGGGCCAGATACGCAGTATTTT. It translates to CASSEIAGGPDTQYF.

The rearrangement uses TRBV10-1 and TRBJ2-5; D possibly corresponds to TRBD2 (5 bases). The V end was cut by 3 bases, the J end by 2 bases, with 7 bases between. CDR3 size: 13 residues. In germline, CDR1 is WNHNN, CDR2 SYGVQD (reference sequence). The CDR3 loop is CASSEGLQETQYF. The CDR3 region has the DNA TGCGCCAGCAGTGAAGGACTTCAAGAGACCCAGTACTTC.

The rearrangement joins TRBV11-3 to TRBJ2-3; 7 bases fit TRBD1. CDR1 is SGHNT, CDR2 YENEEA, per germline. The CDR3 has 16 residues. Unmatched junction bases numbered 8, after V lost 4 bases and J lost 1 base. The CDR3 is CASSYRQGSGTDTQYF. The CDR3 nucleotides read TGTGCCAGCAGCTACCGACAGGGATCAGGCACAGATACGCAGTATTTT.